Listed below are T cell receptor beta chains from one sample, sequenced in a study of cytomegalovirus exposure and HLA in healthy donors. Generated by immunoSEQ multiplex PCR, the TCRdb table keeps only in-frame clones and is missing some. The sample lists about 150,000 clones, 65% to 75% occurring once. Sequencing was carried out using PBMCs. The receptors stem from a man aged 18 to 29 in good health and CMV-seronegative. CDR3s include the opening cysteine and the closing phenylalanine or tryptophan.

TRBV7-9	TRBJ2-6	CSSSLDWTGLSGANVLTF
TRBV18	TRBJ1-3	CASSTGRANTIYF
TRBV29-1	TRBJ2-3	CSVGSGAGGADTQYF
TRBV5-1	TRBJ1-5	CASSLWGTGDGNQPQHF
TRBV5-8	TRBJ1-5	CASSFRGDQPQHF
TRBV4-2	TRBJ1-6	CASSQDQGQGGNSPLHF
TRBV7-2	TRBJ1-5	CASSLVPQLGQPQHF
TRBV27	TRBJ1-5	CASMVSAGPRNQPQHF
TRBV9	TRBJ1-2	CASSVETGGRDGYTF
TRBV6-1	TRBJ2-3	CASSDGTGATDTQYF
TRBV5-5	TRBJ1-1	CASSATGTGRTEAFF
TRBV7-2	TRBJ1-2	CASSSRLWQGDGYTF
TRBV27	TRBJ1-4	CASSLSQGAREKLFF
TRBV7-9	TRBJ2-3	CASSATEYGTSGTDTQYF
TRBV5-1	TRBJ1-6	CASSSNFGNSPLHF
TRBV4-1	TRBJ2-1	CASSQVPGAGAGDLNEQFF
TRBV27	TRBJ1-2	CASSSGTGRLGYTF
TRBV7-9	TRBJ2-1	CASSRRDRDYNEQFF
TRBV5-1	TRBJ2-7	CASSWTQRGEQYF
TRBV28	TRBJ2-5	CASFDRLVGTQYF
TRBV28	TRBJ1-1	CASSPPVTEAFF
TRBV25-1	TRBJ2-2	CASPLWTSKATGELFF
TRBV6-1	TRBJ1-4	CASSVPLEKLFF
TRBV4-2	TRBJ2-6	CASSPTTLAGGPGANGLTF
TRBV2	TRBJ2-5	CASSGTTQQGRGTQYF
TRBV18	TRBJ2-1	CASSPRSGRGSYNEQFF
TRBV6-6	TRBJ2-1	CASSAGRGGPNEQFF
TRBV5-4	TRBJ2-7	CASSTTGQGLNSYEQYF